This T cell receptor (beta chain) is drawn from a study of blood T cell repertoires in COVID-19. Study background: Material from acute and convalescent COVID-19 was sourced from the United States, Italy and Spain.

The data were produced by immunoSEQ multiplex PCR, yet TCRdb's version contains in-frame clones alone and is incomplete. Of some 130,000 clones in the sample, about 86% are singletons; the top ten hold about 2.6%. This clone was detected only a few times. Participant reports of clinical history set cohort assignment. This CDR3 spans 15 amino acids. Germline-derived CDR1 and CDR2 are SGDLS and YYNGEE. V dropped 0 bases and J dropped 2 bases, with 8 bases sitting between them. This TCR came from a man aged 40-49 years with acute COVID-19. The V call is TRBV9, the J call TRBJ2-2; TRBD2 is a possible D gene (6 bases). Source material: PBMCs or T cells enriched from blood (not recorded which). CDR3 in amino acids: CASSVGGVNTGELFF. As DNA, the CDR3 is TGTGCCAGCAGCGTAGGGGGGGTTAACACCGGGGAGCTGTTTTTT.